Listed here is a single T cell receptor beta chain. The sample belongs to a study of blood T cell repertoires in COVID-19. Study details: In each case, the material was cDNA or gDNA derived from T cells, B-cell-depleted T cells, or PBMCs.

Original data processing: Nucleated cell counts were estimated from reference gene primer amplification. Repertoires were generated with immunoSEQ multiplex PCR, while TCRdb's copy carries only in-frame clones and drops some. Clonal size and the V and J genes are those of that table, whereas D and trimming came from the DNA. Here the sample spans about 400,000 clones, approximately 90% being singletons. In germline, CDR1 is MDHEN, CDR2 SYDVKM. The V segment lost 6 bases and the J segment 5 bases; nucleotides outside the gene matches: 24. The CDR3 sequence is 20 residues long. The rearrangement joins TRBV28 to TRBJ1-5; 8 bases align to TRBD1. Specimen: PBMCs or T cells enriched from blood (not recorded which). The source of this sequence is a woman between 50 and 59 years old who had recovered from COVID-19. This CDR3 reads CASRPGSHDRGFVVYQPQHF. In nucleotides, the CDR3 is TGTGCCAGCAGACCCGGGAGCCACGACAGGGGATTTGTTGTGTATCAGCCCCAGCATTTT.